This T cell receptor (beta chain) is drawn from a study of blood T cell repertoires in COVID-19. Study-wide context: The United States, Italy and Spain were the sources of the acute and convalescent COVID-19 samples. From T cells, B-cell-depleted T cells, or PBMCs came the material, which was cDNA or gDNA.

The germline V gene has CDR1 SGHAT and CDR2 FQNNGV. The trim removed 1 base at V and 0 bases at J, leaving 7 bases unmatched. This CDR3 is 18 amino acids long. This clone was counted between two and nine times. Original processing notes: Counts of nucleated cells, estimated from reference gene primer amplification, were obtained. Here immunoSEQ multiplex PCR was the method, and the copy in TCRdb shows in-frame clones only, minus some. The DNA gave D and trimming, while V, J and clone size come from that table. The sample contains some 180,000 clones, 86% of which appear only once. The sequencing input was peripheral blood. The chain has TRBV11-2 and TRBJ2-3, with 10 bases lining up with TRBD2. This sequence was found in a man in his 70s with active or convalescent COVID-19. The CDR3 spells CASSLGSGRGASTDTQYF. DNA of the CDR3: TGTGCCAGCAGCTTAGGGAGCGGGAGGGGTGCTAGCACAGATACGCAGTATTTT.